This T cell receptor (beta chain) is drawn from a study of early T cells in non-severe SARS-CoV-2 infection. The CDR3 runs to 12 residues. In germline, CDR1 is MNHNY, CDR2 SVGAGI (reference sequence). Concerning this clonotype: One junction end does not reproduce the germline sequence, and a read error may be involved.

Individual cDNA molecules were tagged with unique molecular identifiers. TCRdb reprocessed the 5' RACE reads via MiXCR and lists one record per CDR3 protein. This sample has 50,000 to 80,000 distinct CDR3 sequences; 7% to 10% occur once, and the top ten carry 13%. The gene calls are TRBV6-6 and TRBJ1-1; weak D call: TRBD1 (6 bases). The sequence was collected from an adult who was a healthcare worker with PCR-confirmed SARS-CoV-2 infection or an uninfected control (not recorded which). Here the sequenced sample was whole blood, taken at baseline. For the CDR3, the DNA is TGTGCCAGCAGTCACAGACAGGATGAAGCTTCCTTT. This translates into CASSHRQDEASF.